Given below is one T cell receptor (beta chain) in context. Its specificity is not known. The data are from a study of cytomegalovirus exposure and HLA in healthy donors. The protocol was immunoSEQ multiplex PCR, while the TCRdb copy is restricted to in-frame clones and leaves out a portion. The sample lists 150,000 to 180,000 clones; 75% to 90% were seen once. General study results and limits: In vitro, three CMV-associated chains proved specific for CMV antigens. High sensitivity and specificity were reportedly achieved when the classifier diagnosed cytomegalovirus status. It was found in a later analysis that first-cohort TCR clusters tended to co-occur in the 120 validation repertoires.

With V trimmed by 5 bases and J by 9 bases, 16 bases remained unmatched. The length of the CDR3 is 15 residues. Germline V gene data show CDR1 as MNHEY and CDR2 as SVGAGI. The rearrangement links TRBV6-5 to TRBJ2-7; 7 bases map to TRBD2. This sequence originates from a man between 18 and 35 years old in good health and CMV-seropositive. The source material was PBMCs. CDR3 region: CASSLRTSGLFVQYF. CDR3 coding DNA: TGTGCCAGCAGTCTTCGGACTAGTGGGCTATTCGTGCAGTACTTC.